A selection of T cell receptor beta chains follows, all from one sample in a study of STAT5B mutations in CD4+ large granular lymphocyte leukemia. The assay was immunoSEQ multiplex PCR, and TCRdb's table has in-frame clones only and misses some. The repertoire consists of roughly 36,000 clones, with 69% occurring once and the leading ten covering approximately 2.7%. The sequenced sample consisted of CD4+ T cells from blood buffy coats. Receptor source: a human donor in good health. CDR3s include the opening cysteine and the closing phenylalanine or tryptophan. Clone size is shown for a subset of rows, as once, few, many or a class of expanded clone.

J | size | V | CDR3
TRBJ1-6 | - | TRBV18 | CASSPTGGNSPLHF
TRBJ1-1 | - | TRBV4-1 | CASSLGEGVRGPGTEAFF
TRBJ1-2 | once | TRBV7-9 | CASSVSPNYGYTF
TRBJ1-3 | - | TRBV6-1 | CASSELFSPPGNTIYF
TRBJ2-6 | - | TRBV4-3 | CASSHMAGRGQGAPGANVLTF
TRBJ1-2 | - | TRBV28 | CASRPLPGRNYGYTF
TRBJ2-7 | - | TRBV7-2 | CASSLMPSGGSDEQYF
TRBJ2-3 | - | TRBV6-5 | CASSYGGTDTQYF
TRBJ1-1 | - | TRBV4-2 | CASSQDRSSNTEAFF
TRBJ2-3 | once | TRBV11-1 | CASSLGDNTQYF
TRBJ2-2 | few | TRBV19 | CASKAGYNTGELFF
TRBJ2-1 | - | TRBV9 | CASSVGPLRGDEQFF
TRBJ2-5 | - | TRBV25-1 | CASSDFLGTQYF
TRBJ1-1 | few | TRBV5-1 | CASSSFDRGEAFF
TRBJ1-3 | - | TRBV9 | CASSVSTGNTIYF
TRBJ1-1 | - | TRBV11-2 | CASSSSTGTTEAFF
TRBJ1-2 | few | TRBV10-2 | CASSDVHGRGRPNQAPSYGYTF
TRBJ1-1 | - | TRBV15 | CATSRDYRDNTEAFF
TRBJ1-1 | - | TRBV4-2 | CASSATGWTEAFF
TRBJ2-7 | once | TRBV28 | CASTQTSGPYEQYF
TRBJ2-7 | - | TRBV10-3 | CAITPGEGQGPYEQYF
TRBJ1-5 | - | TRBV4-2 | CASSQGTGDSNQPQHF
TRBJ1-2 | - | TRBV10-3 | CAISAWDVSNYGYTF
TRBJ2-1 | - | TRBV30 | CAFFRLTRQRRYNEQFF
TRBJ2-1 | - | TRBV5-6 | CASRLDSSYNEQFF
TRBJ1-6 | - | TRBV5-6 | CASSLRGTGNSPLHF
TRBJ2-5 | - | TRBV7-9 | CASSLVSYQETQYF
TRBJ2-7 | - | TRBV9 | CASSVGQGAYEQYF
TRBJ2-7 | - | TRBV5-3 | CARSLYLRSGSYEQYF
TRBJ2-5 | - | TRBV9 | CASSVGTEVKETQYF
TRBJ2-7 | - | TRBV27 | CASSLTTSGLRKSYEQYF
TRBJ1-2 | - | TRBV5-1 | CASSFVGDGYTF
TRBJ1-1 | - | TRBV30 | CAWSPMGTGNTEAFF
TRBJ2-7 | - | TRBV20-1 | CSALRDYEQYF
TRBJ2-4 | few | TRBV7-9 | CASSLGRGLAKNIQYF
TRBJ1-4 | - | TRBV9 | CASSVAPFRDEKLFF
TRBJ1-2 | - | TRBV5-6 | CASSSQAHYGYTF
TRBJ2-7 | - | TRBV4-3 | CASSQRTGYYEQYF
TRBJ2-3 | - | TRBV14 | CASSQQGTQYF
TRBJ2-5 | - | TRBV9 | CASSRGLDQETQYF
TRBJ1-1 | - | TRBV7-8 | CASSLSSTQPSTEAFF
TRBJ2-7 | - | TRBV21-1 | CASSTAVQDRSYEQYF
TRBJ1-1 | - | TRBV7-2 | CASSLGQGFTEAFF
TRBJ1-6 | - | TRBV29-1 | CSVAQTGESNSPLHF